This note documents a single TCR beta chain sequence. Its target is not known. Time point indicated: cycle 4 day 1 (C4D1), after six to seven weeks of nivolumab. Each and every patient relapsed after autologous stem cell transplantation, and patients got differing brentuximab vedotin exposure. Complete response, partial response or progressive disease constituted the best response categories observed. The sample is drawn from a study of PD-1 blockade in classical Hodgkin lymphoma. Study details: Once every 2 weeks, patients received intravenous nivolumab at 3 mg/kg. Broader study findings: Possible causes of repertoire differences, disease activity or prior therapy, remain undefined.

Using immunoSEQ multiplex PCR, the repertoire was profiled, and TCRdb retains in-frame clones only, with some absent. Of 75,000 to 100,000 clones in the sample, roughly 91% were seen once. Germline CDR1 is MNHEY and CDR2 is SVGAGI. The CDR3 loop spans 16 amino acids. V lost 0 bases, J lost 6 bases, and 15 bases lay in between. This chain uses TRBV6-5 with TRBJ1-5; the D is unclear. The source material was peripheral blood mononuclear cells (PBMCs), sampled before the fourth cycle of nivolumab. The origin of this receptor is a human donor with classical Hodgkin lymphoma. The CDR3 DNA sequence: TGTGCCAGCAGTTACTCGAGAGAAACCGAGATTCAGCCCCAGCATTTT. It is translated as CASSYSRETEIQPQHF.